A single sample gave rise to the 10 T cell receptor beta chains below, sequenced in a study of cytomegalovirus exposure and HLA in healthy donors. Amplification used 60 Vbeta primers and 13 Jbeta primers. TCRdb's table, derived via immunoSEQ multiplex PCR, lists solely in-frame clones and lacks some. The sample comprises 150,000 to 200,000 clones, around 80% of which are singletons, and about 1.9% rests with the top ten. Sample: PBMCs. These receptors all come from a woman aged 30 to 39 in good health and CMV-seronegative.

This clone appeared a single time. V is TRBV6-5 and J is TRBJ2-5; 9 bases are a match to TRBD2. CDR1 is MNHEY, CDR2 SVGAGI, per germline. The ends lost 6 bases at V and 5 bases at J; junction bases unmatched: 10. The CDR3 is 15 amino acids. The CDR3 bases are TGTGCCAGCAGCTCTATAGCGGGGGAGGCTGAGACCCAGTACTTC. Amino acids: CASSSIAGEAETQYF.

The rearrangement uses TRBV5-1 and TRBJ2-7, with TRBD1 matching 7 bases. V lost 3 bases and J lost 5; bases outside the gene matches: 8. The length of the CDR3 is 14 residues. Germline assignment: CDR1 SGHRS and CDR2 YFSETQ. The CDR3 region has the DNA TGCGCCAGCAGCTCCTACAGGGGTTGGGACGAGCAGTACTTC. It codes for CASSSYRGWDEQYF.

J is TRBJ2-7 and V is TRBV15; TRBD1 matches 9 bases. V gave up 3 bases and J gave up 5 bases; unmatched junction bases: 5. The CDR3 runs 14 residues. The germline CDR1 and CDR2 sequences are LNHNV and YYDKDF (reference sequence). The CDR3 loop reads CATSRGQGVDEQYF. For the CDR3, the DNA is TGTGCCACCAGCAGGGGACAGGGCGTAGACGAGCAGTACTTC.

The rearrangement links TRBV7-2 to TRBJ2-2; 7 positions agree with TRBD1. The junction had 7 bases not matched to a gene; V was cut back by 5 bases and J by 1 base. The germline V gene has CDR1 SGHTA and CDR2 FQGNSA. The CDR3 is 16 amino acids. CDR3 coding DNA: TGTGCCAGCAGCCTAACCGGGACAGTGAACACCGGGGAGCTGTTTTTT. Its protein is CASSLTGTVNTGELFF.

This clone was counted only a few times. The V gene is TRBV19, the J gene TRBJ1-1; D is uncertain. Trimming removed 4 bases from V and 0 bases from J, with 9 bases in between. The length of the CDR3 is 14 residues. Germline-derived CDR1 and CDR2 are LNHDA and SQIVND (reference sequence). CDR3 in DNA: TGTGCCAGTAGTAGGCAGAGGATGAACACTGAAGCTTTCTTT. It encodes CASSRQRMNTEAFF.

The chain combines TRBV29-1 with TRBJ1-1; D perhaps matches TRBD1 (6 bases). This CDR3 is built from 13 residues. Trimming took off 3 bases at V and 10 bases at J, with 18 bases between the two ends. Germline V gene lookup returns CDR1 SQVTM and CDR2 ANQGSEA. The CDR3 is CSVELAGARLAFF. CDR3 in DNA: TGCAGCGTTGAGTTGGCAGGGGCACGGTTAGCTTTCTTT.

The chain has TRBV10-1 and TRBJ2-7; the D gene is possibly TRBD2 (5 bases). Germline CDR1 and CDR2: WNHNN and SYGVQD (reference sequence). Trimming pared 5 bases from V and 5 bases from J, leaving 10 bases between. The CDR3 has 12 residues. CDR3 nucleotides: TGCGCCAGCAGTCGGGATTCGGACGAGCAGTACTTC. Its protein product is CASSRDSDEQYF.

This clone is medium-sized (0.01 to 0.1%) within its sample. The CDR3 loop is CASSDSAGGNSPLHF. CDR3 sequence (DNA): TGTGCCAGCAGTGACTCGGCAGGGGGGAATTCACCCCTCCACTTT. V usage is TRBV6-4 and J usage is TRBJ1-6; 7 bases map to TRBD1. Losses at the gene ends were 0 bases for V and 7 bases for J; bases not matched to a gene: 3. This CDR3 is built from 15 residues. CDR1 and CDR2 from the germline V gene are MRHNA and SNTAGT.

The chain uses TRBV15 and TRBJ1-6; TRBD1 agrees at 7 bases. Trimming at V came to 5 bases and at J to 8 bases, leaving 6 bases not matched to a gene. The CDR3 extends over 14 amino acids. Germline-derived CDR1 and CDR2 are LNHNV and YYDKDF (reference sequence). The CDR3 region is CATSDRDRDSPLHF. CDR3 DNA sequence: TGTGCCACCAGCGACCGGGACAGAGATTCACCCCTCCACTTT.

V and J are TRBV6-4 and TRBJ1-2; D possibly corresponds to TRBD1 (6 bases). The CDR3 covers 15 residues. The V gene's germline CDR1 is MRHNA and CDR2 SNTAGT. V was cut by 2 bases and J by 4 bases, with 14 bases left in between. This chain's CDR3 is CASSDAGGAIYGYTF. CDR3 in DNA: TGTGCCAGCAGTGACGCTGGGGGGGCGATCTATGGCTACACCTTC.